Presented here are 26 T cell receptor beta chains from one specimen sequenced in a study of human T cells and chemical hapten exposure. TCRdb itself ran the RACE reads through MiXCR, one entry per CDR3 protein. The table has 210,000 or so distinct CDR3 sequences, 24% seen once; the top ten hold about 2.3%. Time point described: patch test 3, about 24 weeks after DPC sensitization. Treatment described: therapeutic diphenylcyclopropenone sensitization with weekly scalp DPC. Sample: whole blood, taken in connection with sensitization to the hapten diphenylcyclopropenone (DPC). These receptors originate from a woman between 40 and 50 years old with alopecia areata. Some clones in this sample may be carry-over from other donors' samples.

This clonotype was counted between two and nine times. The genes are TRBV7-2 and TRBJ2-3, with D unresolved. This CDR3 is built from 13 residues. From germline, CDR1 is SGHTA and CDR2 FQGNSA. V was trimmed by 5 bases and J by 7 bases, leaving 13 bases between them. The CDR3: CASSVQDANTQYF. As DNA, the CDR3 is TGTGCCAGCAGCGTACAAGATGCGAATACGCAGTATTTT.

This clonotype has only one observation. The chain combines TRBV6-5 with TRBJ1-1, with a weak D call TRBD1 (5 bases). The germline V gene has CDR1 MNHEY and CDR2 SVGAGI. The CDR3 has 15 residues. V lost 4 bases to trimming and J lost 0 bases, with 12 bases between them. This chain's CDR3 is CASSFRQPMNTEAFF. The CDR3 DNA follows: TGTGCCAGCAGTTTTCGACAGCCCATGAACACTGAAGCTTTCTTT.

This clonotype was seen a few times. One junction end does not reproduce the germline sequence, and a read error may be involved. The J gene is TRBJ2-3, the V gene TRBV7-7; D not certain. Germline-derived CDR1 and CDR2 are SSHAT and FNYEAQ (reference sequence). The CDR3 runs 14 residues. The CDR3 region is CASSLTTYSDTQYF. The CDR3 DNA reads TGTGCTAGCAGCTTAACGACCTACTCAGATACGCAGTATTTT.

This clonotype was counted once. CDR3 loop: CSARDDSGANVLTF. For the CDR3, the DNA is TGCAGTGCCCGGGACGACTCTGGGGCCAACGTCCTGACTTTC. The chain joins TRBV20-1 to TRBJ2-6; D might be TRBD1 or TRBD2, each matching 5 bases. Germline V gives CDR1 DFQATT, CDR2 SNEGSKA (reference sequence). The CDR3 loop spans 14 amino acids. V lost 6 bases and J 0 bases, leaving 9 bases between the germline ends.

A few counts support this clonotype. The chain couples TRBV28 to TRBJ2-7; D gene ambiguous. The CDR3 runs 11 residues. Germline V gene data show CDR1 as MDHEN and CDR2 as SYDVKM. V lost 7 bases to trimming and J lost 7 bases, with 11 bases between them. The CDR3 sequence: CASTRTGEQYF. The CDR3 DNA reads TGTGCCAGCACCCGGACCGGGGAGCAGTACTTC.

CDR3 sequence: CASSQEPGSDTQYF. The CDR3 DNA is TGTGCCAGCAGCCAAGAACCGGGGTCGGATACGCAGTATTTT. V gene TRBV3-1 combines with J gene TRBJ2-3; D is possibly TRBD2 (5 bases). The germline V gene encodes CDR1 LGHDT and CDR2 YNNKEL (reference sequence). V gave up 0 bases and J gave up 6 bases, with 10 bases separating them. This CDR3 spans 14 amino acids.

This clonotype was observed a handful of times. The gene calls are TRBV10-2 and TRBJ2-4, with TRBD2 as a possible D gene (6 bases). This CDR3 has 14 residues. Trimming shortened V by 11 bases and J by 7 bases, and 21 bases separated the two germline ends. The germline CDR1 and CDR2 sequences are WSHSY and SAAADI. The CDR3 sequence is CAAGMEGTGNIQYF. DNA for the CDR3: TGCGCCGCCGGAATGGAGGGAACGGGGAACATTCAGTACTTC.

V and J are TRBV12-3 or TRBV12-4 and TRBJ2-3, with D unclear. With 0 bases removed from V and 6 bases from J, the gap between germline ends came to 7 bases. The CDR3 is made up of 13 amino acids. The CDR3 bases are TGTGCCAGCAGTTTAGCCCTTAGGGATACGCAGTATTTT. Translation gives CASSLALRDTQYF.

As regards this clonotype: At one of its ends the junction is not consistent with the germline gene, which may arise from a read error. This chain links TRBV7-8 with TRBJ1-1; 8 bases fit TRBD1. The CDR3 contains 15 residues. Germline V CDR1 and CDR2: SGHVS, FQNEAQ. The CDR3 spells CASSSQGQGHTEAFF. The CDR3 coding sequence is TGTGCCAGCAGCTCTCAAGGACAGGGACACACCGAAGCTTTCTTT.

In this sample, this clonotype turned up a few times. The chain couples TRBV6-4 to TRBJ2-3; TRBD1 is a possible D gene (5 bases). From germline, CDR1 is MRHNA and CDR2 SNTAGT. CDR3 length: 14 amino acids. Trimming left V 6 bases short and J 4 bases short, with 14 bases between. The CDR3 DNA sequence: TGTGCCAGCAGGGACACCTTAGCATCAGATACGCAGTATTTT. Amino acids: CASRDTLASDTQYF.

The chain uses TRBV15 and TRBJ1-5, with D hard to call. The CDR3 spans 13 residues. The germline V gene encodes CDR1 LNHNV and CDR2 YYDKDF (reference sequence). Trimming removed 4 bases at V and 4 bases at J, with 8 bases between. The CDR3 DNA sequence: TGTGCCACCAGCATGGGATTAAATCAGCCCCAGCATTTT. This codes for CATSMGLNQPQHF.

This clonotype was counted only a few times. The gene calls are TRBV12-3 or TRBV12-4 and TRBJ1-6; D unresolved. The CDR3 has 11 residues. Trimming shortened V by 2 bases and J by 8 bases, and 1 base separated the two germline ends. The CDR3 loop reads CASSLHSPLHF. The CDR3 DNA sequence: TGTGCCAGCAGTTTACATTCACCCCTCCACTTT.

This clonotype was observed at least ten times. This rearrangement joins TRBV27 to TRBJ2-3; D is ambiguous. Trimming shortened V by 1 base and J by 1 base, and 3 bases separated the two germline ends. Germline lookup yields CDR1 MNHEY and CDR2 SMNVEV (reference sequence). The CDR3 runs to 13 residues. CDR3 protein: CASSLFRTDTQYF. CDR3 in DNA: TGTGCCAGCAGTTTATTCCGCACAGATACGCAGTATTTT.

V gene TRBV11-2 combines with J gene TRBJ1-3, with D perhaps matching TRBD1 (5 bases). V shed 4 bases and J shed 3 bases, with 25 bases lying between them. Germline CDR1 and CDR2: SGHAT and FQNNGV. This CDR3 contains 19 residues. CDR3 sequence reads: CASSSVGHFFAEVGNTIYF. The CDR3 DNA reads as TGTGCCAGCAGCTCCGTAGGACACTTCTTCGCTGAAGTTGGAAACACCATATATTTT.

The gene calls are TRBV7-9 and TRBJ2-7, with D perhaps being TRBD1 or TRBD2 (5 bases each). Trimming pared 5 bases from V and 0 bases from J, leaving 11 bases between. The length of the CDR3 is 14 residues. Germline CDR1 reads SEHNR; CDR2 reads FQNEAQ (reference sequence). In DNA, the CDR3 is TGTGCCAGCAGCAGCCTCGGGGCCTCCTACGAGCAGTACTTC. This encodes CASSSLGASYEQYF.

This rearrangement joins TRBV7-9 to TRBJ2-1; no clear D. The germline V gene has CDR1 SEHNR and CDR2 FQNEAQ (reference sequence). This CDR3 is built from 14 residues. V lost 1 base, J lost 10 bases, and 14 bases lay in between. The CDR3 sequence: CASSLVIVPPEQFF. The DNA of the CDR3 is TGTGCCAGCAGCTTAGTTATTGTGCCGCCGGAGCAGTTCTTC.

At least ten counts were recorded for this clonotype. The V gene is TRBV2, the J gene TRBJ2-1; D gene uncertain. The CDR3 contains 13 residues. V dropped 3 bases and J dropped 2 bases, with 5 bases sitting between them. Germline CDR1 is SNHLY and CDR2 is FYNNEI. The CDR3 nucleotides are TGTGCCAGCAGTGACCAAGCCTACAATGAGCAGTTCTTC. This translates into CASSDQAYNEQFF.

CDR3 protein: CASSLITGQGQPQHF. In DNA, the CDR3 is TGTGCCAGCAGCTTAATAACCGGACAAGGTCAGCCCCAGCATTTT. This chain joins TRBV7-2 and TRBJ1-5, with a possible D match to TRBD1 (5 bases). The CDR3 is 15 amino acids. Germline assignment: CDR1 SGHTA and CDR2 FQGNSA. The V and J ends lost 2 bases and 6 bases respectively, with 14 bases between them. Looking up the rest from reference TRBV7-2 and TRBJ1-5 gives the full variable domain: GAGVSQSPSNKVTEKGKDVELRCDPISGHTALYWYRQSLGQGLEFLIYFQGNSAPDKSGLPSDRFSAERTGGSVSTLTIQRTQQEDSAVYLCASSLITGQGQPQHFGDGTRLSIL.

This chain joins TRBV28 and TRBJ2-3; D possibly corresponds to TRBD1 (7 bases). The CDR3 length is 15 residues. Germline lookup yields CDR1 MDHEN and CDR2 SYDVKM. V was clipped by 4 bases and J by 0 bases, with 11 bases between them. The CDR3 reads CASSSGGHSTDTQYF. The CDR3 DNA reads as TGTGCCAGCAGTTCAGGGGGGCACAGCACAGATACGCAGTATTTT.

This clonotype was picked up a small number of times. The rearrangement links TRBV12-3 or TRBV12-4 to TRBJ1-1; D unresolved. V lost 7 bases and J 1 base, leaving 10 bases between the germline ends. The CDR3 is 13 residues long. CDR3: CASNMGGNTEAFF. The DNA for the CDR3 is TGTGCCAGCAACATGGGAGGGAACACTGAAGCTTTCTTT.

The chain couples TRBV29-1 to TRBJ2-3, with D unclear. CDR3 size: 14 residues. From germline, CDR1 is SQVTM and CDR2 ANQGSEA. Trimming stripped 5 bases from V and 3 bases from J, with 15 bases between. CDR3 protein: CSVRKGSLTDTQYF. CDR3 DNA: TGCAGCGTTCGTAAGGGTAGCTTGACAGATACGCAGTATTTT.

This chain's CDR3 is CSVGSTEIYGEQYF. The CDR3 DNA reads TGCAGCGTTGGGTCGACTGAGATTTACGGGGAGCAGTACTTC. The V gene is TRBV29-1, the J gene TRBJ2-7; the D is unclear. Per germline, CDR1 SQVTM and CDR2 ANQGSEA. This CDR3 spans 14 amino acids. Trimming shortened V by 4 bases and J by 7 bases, and 20 bases separated the two germline ends.

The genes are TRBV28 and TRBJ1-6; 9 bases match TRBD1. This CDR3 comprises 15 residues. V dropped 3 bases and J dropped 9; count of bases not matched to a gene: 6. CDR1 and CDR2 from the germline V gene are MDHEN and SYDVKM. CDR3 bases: TGTGCCAGCAGTTTCAGGGACAGGGAATTTTCACCCCTCCACTTT. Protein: CASSFRDREFSPLHF.

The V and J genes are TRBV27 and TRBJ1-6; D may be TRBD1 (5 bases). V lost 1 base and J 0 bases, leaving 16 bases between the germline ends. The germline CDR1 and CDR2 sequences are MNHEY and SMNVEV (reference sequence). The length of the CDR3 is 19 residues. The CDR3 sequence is CASSLYGHKPHSYNSPLHF. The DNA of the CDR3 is TGTGCCAGCAGTTTATATGGACACAAACCTCACTCCTATAATTCACCCCTCCACTTT.

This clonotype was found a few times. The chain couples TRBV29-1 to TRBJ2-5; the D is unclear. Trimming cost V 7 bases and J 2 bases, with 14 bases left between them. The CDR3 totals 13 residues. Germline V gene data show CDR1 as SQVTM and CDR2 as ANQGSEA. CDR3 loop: CSANRVLQETQYF. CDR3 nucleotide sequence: TGCAGCGCGAATCGGGTTCTACAAGAGACCCAGTACTTC.

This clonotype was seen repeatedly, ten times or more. In nucleotides, the CDR3 is TGTGCCAGCAGTAACTGGGGGAACAATCAGCCCCAGCATTTT. It encodes CASSNWGNNQPQHF. The rearrangement uses TRBV6-5 and TRBJ1-5; maybe TRBD1 (5 bases). The CDR3 is 14 amino acids. V lost 5 bases to trimming and J lost 3 bases, with 11 bases between them. The germline V gene encodes CDR1 MNHEY and CDR2 SVGAGI.